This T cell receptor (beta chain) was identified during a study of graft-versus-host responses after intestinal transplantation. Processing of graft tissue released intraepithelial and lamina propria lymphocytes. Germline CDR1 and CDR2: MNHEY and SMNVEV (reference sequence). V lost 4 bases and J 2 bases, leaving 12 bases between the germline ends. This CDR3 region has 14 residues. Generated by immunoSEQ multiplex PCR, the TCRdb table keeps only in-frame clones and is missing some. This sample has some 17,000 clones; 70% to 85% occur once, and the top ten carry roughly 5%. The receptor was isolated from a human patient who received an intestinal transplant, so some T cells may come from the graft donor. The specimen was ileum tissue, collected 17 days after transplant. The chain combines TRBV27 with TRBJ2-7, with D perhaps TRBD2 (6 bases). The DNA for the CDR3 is TGTGCCAGCAGTTCCGGGACTGAAACCTACGAGCAGTACTTC. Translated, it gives CASSSGTETYEQYF.